This T cell receptor beta chain stems from a study of cytomegalovirus exposure and HLA in healthy donors. Study conclusions and caveats: The authors judged a highly shared variant cluster likely a sequencing artifact. Presence/absence results assume similar sequencing depth per donor, which may not hold. Both high specificity and high sensitivity reportedly marked the classifier's diagnosis of cytomegalovirus status.

PCR used 60 Vbeta primers and 13 Jbeta primers. Here immunoSEQ multiplex PCR was the method, and the copy in TCRdb shows in-frame clones only, minus some. This sample has roughly 63,000 clones; approximately 82% occur once, and the top ten carry 20% to 25%. The CDR3 consists of 14 residues. Germline V gene sequence: CDR1 SGHNT, CDR2 YYREEE (reference sequence). J was trimmed by 2 bases and V by 5 bases; bases with no gene match: 5. Concerning this clone itself: What it binds is not known.

Source material: PBMCs. The chain links TRBV5-4 to TRBJ2-7; 9 bases line up with TRBD1. The TCR sequence derives from a woman between 40 and 50 years old in good health and CMV-seropositive. The CDR3 DNA sequence: TGTGCCAGCAGTTATGGACAGGGGACCTACGAGCAGTACTTC. Translation gives CASSYGQGTYEQYF.